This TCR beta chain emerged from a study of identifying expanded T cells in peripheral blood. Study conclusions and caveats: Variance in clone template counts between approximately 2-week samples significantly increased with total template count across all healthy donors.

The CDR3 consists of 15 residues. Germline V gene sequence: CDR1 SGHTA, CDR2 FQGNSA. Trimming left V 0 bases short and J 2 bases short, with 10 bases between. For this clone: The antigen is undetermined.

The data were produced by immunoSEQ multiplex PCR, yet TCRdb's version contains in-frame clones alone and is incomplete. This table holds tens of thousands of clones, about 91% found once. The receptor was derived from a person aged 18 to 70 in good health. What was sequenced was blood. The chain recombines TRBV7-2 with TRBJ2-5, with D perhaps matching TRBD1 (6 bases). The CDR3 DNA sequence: TGTGCCAGCAGCTTAGCGCTCGGACAGCAAGAGACCCAGTACTTC. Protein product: CASSLALGQQETQYF.